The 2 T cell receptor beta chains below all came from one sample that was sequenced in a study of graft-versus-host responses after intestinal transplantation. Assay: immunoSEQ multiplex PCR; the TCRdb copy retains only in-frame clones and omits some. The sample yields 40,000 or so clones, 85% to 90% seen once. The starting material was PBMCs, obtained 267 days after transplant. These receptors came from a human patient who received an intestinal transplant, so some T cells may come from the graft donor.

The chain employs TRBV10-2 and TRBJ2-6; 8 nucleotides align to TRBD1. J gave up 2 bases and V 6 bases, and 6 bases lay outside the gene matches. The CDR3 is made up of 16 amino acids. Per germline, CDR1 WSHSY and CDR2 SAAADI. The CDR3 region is CASRGQGGTGANVLTF. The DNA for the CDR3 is TGCGCCAGCAGAGGACAGGGAGGAACTGGGGCCAACGTCCTGACTTTC.

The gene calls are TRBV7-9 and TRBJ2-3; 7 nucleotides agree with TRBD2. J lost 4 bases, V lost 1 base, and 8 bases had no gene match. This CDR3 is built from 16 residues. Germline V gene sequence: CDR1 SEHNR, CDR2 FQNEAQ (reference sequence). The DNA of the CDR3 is TGTGCCAGCAGCTTAGGAGACGGGGGGTCCGCAGATACGCAGTATTTT. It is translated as CASSLGDGGSADTQYF.